This is a list of T cell receptor beta chains from one sample in a study of OX40 agonist ivuxolimab in advanced cancers. Profiled with immunoSEQ multiplex PCR; TCRdb holds only in-frame clones, not every one. The sample lists approximately 47,000 clones, around 87% occurring once. The sequencing used CD4+ or CD8+ T cells sorted from blood, collected in a trial of the OX40 agonist ivuxolimab. The receptors originated from an adult with an advanced solid tumor such as melanoma, head and neck, liver or kidney cancer. Each CDR3 is given with its conserved first and last residue. The D gene is left open where the match is weak. Expanded clones are given a class, and other clones once, few, many or no size at all.

>TRBD1|.|TRBJ2-5|TRBV13
TGTGCCAGCAGCACCTGGGACAGGGAGGCACAGACCCAGTACTTC
CASSTWDREAQTQYF
>.|.|TRBJ1-2|TRBV29-1
TGCAGCGTTGAGTCCCAGGACTATGAGGGGACCTTC
CSVESQDYEGTF
>.|.|TRBJ2-5|TRBV7-7
TGTGCTAGCAGCTCGGTAGGGGAGCTTCAAGAGACCCAGTACTTC
CASSSVGELQETQYF
>.|once|TRBJ2-7|TRBV11-3
TGTGCCAGCAGCTTAGATTTTTGGACTAACAACTACGAGCAGTACTTC
CASSLDFWTNNYEQYF
>.|.|TRBJ1-1|TRBV19
TGTGCCAGTGGCTACGGGGCGAACACTGAAGCTTTCTTT
CASGYGANTEAFF
>.|.|TRBJ1-2|TRBV4-2
TGTGCCAGCAGCCCCATATCAGGGCCCTATGGCTACACCTTC
CASSPISGPYGYTF
>.|.|TRBJ2-7|TRBV13
TGTGCCAGCAGCTTCGGCAGGGTCTCCTACGAGCAGTACTTC
CASSFGRVSYEQYF
>.|.|TRBJ1-2|TRBV13
TGTGCCAGCAGTCCAGCAGGGTGGGACGGCTACACCTTC
CASSPAGWDGYTF
>.|.|TRBJ2-5|TRBV5-6
TGTGCCAGCAGCTCGGGACACCAAGAGACCCAGTACTTC
CASSSGHQETQYF
>TRBD2|once|TRBJ2-7|TRBV7-2
TGTGCCAGCAGCTGGGGACTACCGGACGAGCAGTACTTC
CASSWGLPDEQYF
>.|.|TRBJ2-7|TRBV4-3
TGCGCCAGCAGCCAAGATAAGGAGATCTCCTACGAGCAGTACTTC
CASSQDKEISYEQYF
>TRBD1|.|TRBJ1-1|TRBV19
TGTGCCAGTAGTATCTTGGTCTGGGACAGGGGCGGCACTGAAGCTTTCTTT
CASSILVWDRGGTEAFF
>.|.|TRBJ1-2|TRBV5-1
TGCGCCAGCAGCTTGGAACAGCCCTCGTACTATGGCTACACCTTC
CASSLEQPSYYGYTF
>TRBD2|.|TRBJ2-7|TRBV4-3
TGCGCCAGCAGCCAAGGGGTGGAGCGGGGGGCCTTATACGAGCAGTACTTC
CASSQGVERGALYEQYF
>.|.|TRBJ2-7|TRBV11-3
TGTGCCAGCAGCCCCCGGCAGGGACGACCCTACGAGCAGTACTTC
CASSPRQGRPYEQYF
>.|.|TRBJ1-4|TRBV6-6
TGTGCCAGCACCTCTCTCGATTTGGTACCTAATGAAAAACTGTTTTTT
CASTSLDLVPNEKLFF
>.|once|TRBJ1-2|TRBV11-1
TGTGCCAGCAGCTTCCGGGGAAAATATGGCTACACCTTC
CASSFRGKYGYTF
>.|.|TRBJ2-3|TRBV4-1
TGCGCCAGCAGCCAAGCTAGCATCACAGATACGCAGTATTTT
CASSQASITDTQYF
>.|.|TRBJ2-3|TRBV6-4
TGTGCCAGCAGCGAGGTCTGGGATGCAGATACGCAGTATTTT
CASSEVWDADTQYF
>.|.|TRBJ2-2|TRBV7-8
TGTGCCAGCAGCCCCGGGACTCCAGGGGCCGGGGAGCTGTTTTTT
CASSPGTPGAGELFF
>TRBD2|.|TRBJ2-7|TRBV7-9
TGTGCCAGCAGCGCGTGGACTAGCGACTACGAGCAGTACTTC
CASSAWTSDYEQYF
>.|once|TRBJ2-2|TRBV4-3
TGCGCCAGCAGCCAGGGAAGTTTGGCCGGGGAGCTGTTTTTT
CASSQGSLAGELFF
>.|.|TRBJ2-1|TRBV13
TGTGCCAGCAGCTTAGGTGGGACGTTCGCAAGGGTGAATGAGCAGTTCTTC
CASSLGGTFARVNEQFF
>.|.|TRBJ2-7|TRBV19
TGTGCCAGTAGTATCCCTAGACAGTATGGATACGAGCAGTACTTC
CASSIPRQYGYEQYF
>TRBD2|.|TRBJ2-7|TRBV27
TGTGCCAGCAGTTTATACGGGGGGGGCTACGAGCAGTACTTC
CASSLYGGGYEQYF
>TRBD2|.|TRBJ2-1|TRBV9
TGTGCCAGCAGCGGAACTAGCGGCTCCTACAATGAGCAGTTCTTC
CASSGTSGSYNEQFF
>.|.|TRBJ2-3|TRBV6-1
TGTGCCAGCAGTGAACTGCCCCGAATCACAGATACGCAGTATTTT
CASSELPRITDTQYF
>.|.|TRBJ1-5|TRBV19
TGTGCCAGTGGGATGGGTCAGCCCCAGCATTTT
CASGMGQPQHF
>.|.|TRBJ2-7|TRBV11-2
TGTGCCAGCAGCTTCGGAGTCGGAACCTACGAGCAGTACTTC
CASSFGVGTYEQYF
>.|.|TRBJ1-3|TRBV7-9
TGTGCCAGCAGCCCCGCAGGGAACACCATATATTTT
CASSPAGNTIYF
>TRBD2|.|TRBJ2-7|TRBV7-9
TGTGCCAGCAGCCCTACGGGGGGACTTTCCTACGAGCAGTACTTC
CASSPTGGLSYEQYF
>.|once|TRBJ2-3|TRBV4-3
TGCGCCAGCAGCCAGCAGGAAGGAGATACGCAGTATTTT
CASSQQEGDTQYF
>.|.|TRBJ1-1|TRBV5-5
TGTGCCAGCAGCGAGGAAGAACCGCTCATGAACACTGAAGCTTTCTTT
CASSEEEPLMNTEAFF
>.|.|TRBJ1-2|TRBV23-1
TGCGCCAGCAGTCCGGCCACAGCGAACTATGGCTACACCTTC
CASSPATANYGYTF
>.|.|TRBJ2-2|TRBV25-1
TGTGCCAGCAGTGGGCAGCTAGACGTCACCGGGGAGCTGTTTTTT
CASSGQLDVTGELFF
>.|.|TRBJ1-1|TRBV7-3
TGTGCCAGCAGCTCTGACAGGAACACTGAAGCTTTCTTT
CASSSDRNTEAFF
>.|.|TRBJ2-1|TRBV7-3
TGTGCCAGCAGCTTATTGGGGGGTGGCCATGAGCAGTTCTTC
CASSLLGGGHEQFF
>TRBD2|.|TRBJ2-2|TRBV19
TGTGCCAGTAGTGACAGGACTAGCGGGAGTAGAATCACCGGGGAGCTGTTTTTT
CASSDRTSGSRITGELFF
>TRBD2|.|TRBJ2-7|TRBV29-1
TGCAGCGTTCCGGGACTAGCCCGGGAGGGGCAGTACTTC
CSVPGLAREGQYF